A few counts support the clone carrying this T cell receptor (beta chain). Amplified regions were TCR beta CDR3 sequences from RNA transcripts. Primed by the HTBI set, a first-round RT-PCR was run on the TCR CDR3. Via MiXCR, TCRdb re-called the multiplex PCR reads, giving one row per CDR3 protein. The table includes about 640,000 distinct CDR3 sequences, roughly 20% detected once. The sample is drawn from a study of T cells in Graves' hyperthyroidism and ophthalmopathy. V shed 4 bases, J shed 4 bases, and the junction held 7 bases outside the gene matches. The CDR3 is made up of 15 amino acids. Germline V gene lookup returns CDR1 MGHRA and CDR2 YSYEKL.

What was sequenced was blood. This receptor was identified in a man aged 30 to 45 with Graves' ophthalmopathy. The genes are TRBV4-1 and TRBJ2-1, with TRBD2 matching over 7 bases. The CDR3 region is CASSPWAGAYNEQFF. The CDR3 DNA is TGCGCCAGCAGCCCCTGGGCGGGAGCATACAATGAGCAGTTCTTC.